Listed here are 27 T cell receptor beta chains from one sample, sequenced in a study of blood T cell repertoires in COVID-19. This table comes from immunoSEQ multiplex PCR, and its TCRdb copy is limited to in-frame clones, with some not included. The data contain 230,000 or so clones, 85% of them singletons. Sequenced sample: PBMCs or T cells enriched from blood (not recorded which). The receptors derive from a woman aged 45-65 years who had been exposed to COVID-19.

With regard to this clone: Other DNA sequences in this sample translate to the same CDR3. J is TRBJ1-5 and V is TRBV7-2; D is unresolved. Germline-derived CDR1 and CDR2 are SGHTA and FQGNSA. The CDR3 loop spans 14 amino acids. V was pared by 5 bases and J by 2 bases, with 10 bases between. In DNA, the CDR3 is TGTGCCAGCAGCCTGAGGGTTGGCAATCAGCCCCAGCATTTT. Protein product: CASSLRVGNQPQHF.

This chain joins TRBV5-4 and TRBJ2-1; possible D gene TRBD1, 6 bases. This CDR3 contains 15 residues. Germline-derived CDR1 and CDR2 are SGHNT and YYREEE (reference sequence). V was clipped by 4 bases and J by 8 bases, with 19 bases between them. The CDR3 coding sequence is TGTGCCAGCAGCGCCGGTGGGGGCCCCGGGTATGAGCAGTTCTTC. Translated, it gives CASSAGGGPGYEQFF.

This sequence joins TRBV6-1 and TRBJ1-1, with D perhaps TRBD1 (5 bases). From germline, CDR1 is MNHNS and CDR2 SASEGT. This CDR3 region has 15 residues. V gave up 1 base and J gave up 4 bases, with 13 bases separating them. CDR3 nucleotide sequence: TGTGCCAGCAGTGAAGGGGAAGGGGCTGGCACTGAAGCTTTCTTT. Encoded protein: CASSEGEGAGTEAFF.

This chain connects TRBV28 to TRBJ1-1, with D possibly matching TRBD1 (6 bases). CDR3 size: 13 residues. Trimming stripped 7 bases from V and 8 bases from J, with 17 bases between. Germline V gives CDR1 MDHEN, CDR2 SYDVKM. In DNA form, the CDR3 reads TGTGCCAGCAATCCCCCCCCAGGGGTCGAAGCTTTCTTT. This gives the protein CASNPPPGVEAFF.

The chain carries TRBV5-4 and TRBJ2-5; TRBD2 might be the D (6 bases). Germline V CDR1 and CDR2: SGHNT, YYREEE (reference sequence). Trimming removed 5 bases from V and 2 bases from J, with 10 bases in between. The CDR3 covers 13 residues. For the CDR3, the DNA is TGTGCCAGCAGGCCGGGGGTTCAAGAGACCCAGTACTTC. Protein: CASRPGVQETQYF.

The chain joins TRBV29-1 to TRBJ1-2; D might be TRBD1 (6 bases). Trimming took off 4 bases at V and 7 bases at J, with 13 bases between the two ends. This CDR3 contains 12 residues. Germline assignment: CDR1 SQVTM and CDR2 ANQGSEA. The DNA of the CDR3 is TGCAGCGTTGCGTTCAGGGGAAGTGGCTACACCTTC. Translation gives CSVAFRGSGYTF.

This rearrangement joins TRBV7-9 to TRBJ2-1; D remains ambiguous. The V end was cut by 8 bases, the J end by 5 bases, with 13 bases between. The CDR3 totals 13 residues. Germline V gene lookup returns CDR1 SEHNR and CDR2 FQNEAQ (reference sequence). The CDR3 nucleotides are TGTGCCAGCGGGCCAGACCTAAACAATGAGCAGTTCTTC. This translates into CASGPDLNNEQFF. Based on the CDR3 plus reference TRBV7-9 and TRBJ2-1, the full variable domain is DTGVSQNPRHKITKRGQNVTFRCDPISEHNRLYWYRQTLGQGPEFLTYFQNEAQLEKSRLLSDRFSAERPKGSFSTLEIQRTEQGDSAMYLCASGPDLNNEQFFGPGTRLTVL.

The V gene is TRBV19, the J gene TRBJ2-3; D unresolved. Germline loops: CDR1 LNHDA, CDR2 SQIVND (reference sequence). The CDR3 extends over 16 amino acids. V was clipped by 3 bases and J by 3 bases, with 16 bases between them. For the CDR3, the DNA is TGTGCCAGTAGTATCAGGAAAGGCTTGGGTACAGATACGCAGTATTTT. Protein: CASSIRKGLGTDTQYF.

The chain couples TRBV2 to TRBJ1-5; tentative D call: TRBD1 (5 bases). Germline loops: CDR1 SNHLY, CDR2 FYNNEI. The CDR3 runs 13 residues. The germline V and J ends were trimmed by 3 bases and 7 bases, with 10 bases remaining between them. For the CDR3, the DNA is TGTGCCAGCAGTGACCTCGGACAACAGCCCCAGCATTTT. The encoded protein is CASSDLGQQPQHF.

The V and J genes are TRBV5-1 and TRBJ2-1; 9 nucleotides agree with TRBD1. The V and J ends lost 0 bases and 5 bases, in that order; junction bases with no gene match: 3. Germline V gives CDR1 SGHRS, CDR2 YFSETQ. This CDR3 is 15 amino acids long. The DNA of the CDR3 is TGCGCCAGCAGCTTGGCCGGGACAGGGAACAATGAGCAGTTCTTC. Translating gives CASSLAGTGNNEQFF.

The CDR3 here is CASSLAPTSYNEQFF. In DNA, the CDR3 is TGCGCCAGCAGCTTAGCGCCCACCTCCTACAATGAGCAGTTCTTC. V gene TRBV5-1 combines with J gene TRBJ2-1; D is unresolved. The germline gives CDR1 SGHRS, CDR2 YFSETQ. The CDR3 extends over 15 amino acids. Trimming cost V 2 bases and J 0 bases, with 9 bases left between them.

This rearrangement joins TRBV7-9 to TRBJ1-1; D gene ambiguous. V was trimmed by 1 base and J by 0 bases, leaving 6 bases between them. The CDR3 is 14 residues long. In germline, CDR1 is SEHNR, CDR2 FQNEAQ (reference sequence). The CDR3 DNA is TGTGCCAGCAGCTTAGGGCACCTGAACACTGAAGCTTTCTTT. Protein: CASSLGHLNTEAFF.

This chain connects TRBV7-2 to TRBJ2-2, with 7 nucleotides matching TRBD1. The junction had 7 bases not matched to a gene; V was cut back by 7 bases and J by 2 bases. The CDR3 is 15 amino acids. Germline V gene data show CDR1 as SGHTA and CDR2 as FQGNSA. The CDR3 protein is CASTWTGRNTGELFF. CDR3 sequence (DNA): TGTGCCAGCACTTGGACAGGACGAAACACCGGGGAGCTGTTTTTT.

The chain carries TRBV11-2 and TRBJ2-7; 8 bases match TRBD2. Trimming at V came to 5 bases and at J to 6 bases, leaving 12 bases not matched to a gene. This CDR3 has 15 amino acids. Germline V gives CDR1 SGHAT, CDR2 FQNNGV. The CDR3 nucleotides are TGTGCCAGCAGCCCCGCCCCGCGGGGGGAAGGCGAGCAGTACTTC. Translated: CASSPAPRGEGEQYF.

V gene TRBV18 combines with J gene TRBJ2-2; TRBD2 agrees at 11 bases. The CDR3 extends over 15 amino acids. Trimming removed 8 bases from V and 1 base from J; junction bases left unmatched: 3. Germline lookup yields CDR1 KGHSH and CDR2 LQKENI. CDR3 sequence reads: CASRGLAGNTGELFF. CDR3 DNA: TGTGCCAGCCGCGGACTAGCGGGGAACACCGGGGAGCTGTTTTTT.

This chain's CDR3 is CASSSGEMETQYF. CDR3 sequence (DNA): TGTGCCAGCAGCTCGGGAGAGATGGAGACCCAGTACTTC. The V and J genes are TRBV5-4 and TRBJ2-5, with a tentative D call TRBD2 (6 bases). This CDR3 has 13 residues. V lost 3 bases and J 5 bases, leaving 11 bases between the germline ends. CDR1 and CDR2 from the germline V gene are SGHNT and YYREEE (reference sequence).

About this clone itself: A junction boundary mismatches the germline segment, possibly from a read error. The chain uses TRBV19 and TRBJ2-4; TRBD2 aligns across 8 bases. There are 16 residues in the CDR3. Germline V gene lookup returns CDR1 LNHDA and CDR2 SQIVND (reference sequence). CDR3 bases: TGTGCCAGTAGTACCCTCTCTAGAGGCGGGGGGCCCTCCCTCCTTTTC. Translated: CASSTLSRGGGPSLLF.

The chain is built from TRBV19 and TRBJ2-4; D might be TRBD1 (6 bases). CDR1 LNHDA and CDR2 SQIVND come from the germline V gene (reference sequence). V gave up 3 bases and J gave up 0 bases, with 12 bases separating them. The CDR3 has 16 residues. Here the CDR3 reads CASSMGTRLAKNIQYF. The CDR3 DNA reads TGTGCCAGTAGTATGGGGACACGTCTAGCCAAAAACATTCAGTACTTC.

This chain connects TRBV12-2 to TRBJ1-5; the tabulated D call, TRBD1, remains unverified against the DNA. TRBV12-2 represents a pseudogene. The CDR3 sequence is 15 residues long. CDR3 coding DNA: TGTGCAAGTCGCTTGACGACAGGGAAAGATCAGCCCCAGCATTTT. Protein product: CASRLTTGKDQPQHF.

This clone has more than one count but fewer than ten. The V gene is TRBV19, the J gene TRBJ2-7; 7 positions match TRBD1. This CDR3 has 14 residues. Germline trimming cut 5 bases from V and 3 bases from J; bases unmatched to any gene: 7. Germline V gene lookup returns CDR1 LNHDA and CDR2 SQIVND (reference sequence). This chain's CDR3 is CASSLHRGRYEQYF. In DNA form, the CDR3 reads TGTGCCAGTAGTCTCCACAGGGGTCGCTACGAGCAGTACTTC. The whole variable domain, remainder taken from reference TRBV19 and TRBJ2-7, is DGGITQSPKYLFRKEGQNVTLSCEQNLNHDAMYWYRQDPGQGLRLIYYSQIVNDFQKGDIAEGYSVSREKKESFPLTVTSAQKNPTAFYLCASSLHRGRYEQYFGPGTRLTVT.

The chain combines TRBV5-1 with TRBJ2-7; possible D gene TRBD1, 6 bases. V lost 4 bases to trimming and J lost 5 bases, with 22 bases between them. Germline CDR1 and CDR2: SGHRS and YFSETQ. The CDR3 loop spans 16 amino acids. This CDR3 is CASSLGLGQTHHEQYF. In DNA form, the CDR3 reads TGCGCCAGCAGCCTAGGATTAGGACAGACTCACCACGAGCAGTACTTC.

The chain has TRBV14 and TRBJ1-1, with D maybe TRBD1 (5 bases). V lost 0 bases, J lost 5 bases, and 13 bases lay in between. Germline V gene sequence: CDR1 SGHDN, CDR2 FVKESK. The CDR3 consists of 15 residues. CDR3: CASSQDPRRGTEAFF. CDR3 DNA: TGTGCCAGCAGCCAAGATCCCCGCCGGGGGACTGAAGCTTTCTTT.

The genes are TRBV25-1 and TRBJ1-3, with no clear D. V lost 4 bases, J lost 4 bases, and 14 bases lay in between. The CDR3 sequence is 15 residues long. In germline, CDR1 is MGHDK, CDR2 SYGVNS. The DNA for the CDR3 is TGTGCCAGCAGTGCAAAGGCGACCGGGGGAAACACCATATATTTT. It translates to CASSAKATGGNTIYF.

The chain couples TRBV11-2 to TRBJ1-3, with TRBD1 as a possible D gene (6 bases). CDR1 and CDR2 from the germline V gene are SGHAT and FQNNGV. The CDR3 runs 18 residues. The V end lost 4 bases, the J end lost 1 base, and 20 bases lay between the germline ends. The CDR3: CASSSSYRERVSGNTIYF. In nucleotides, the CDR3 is TGTGCCAGCAGCTCATCGTACAGGGAAAGGGTATCTGGAAACACCATATATTTT.

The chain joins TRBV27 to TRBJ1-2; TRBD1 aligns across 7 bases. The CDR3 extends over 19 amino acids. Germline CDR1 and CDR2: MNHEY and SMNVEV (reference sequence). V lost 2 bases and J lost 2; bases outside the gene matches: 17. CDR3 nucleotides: TGTGCCAGCAGTTTACTCTCACTTTCCGACAGGGCCAGGAACTATGGCTACACCTTC. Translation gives CASSLLSLSDRARNYGYTF.

Written as DNA, the CDR3 is TGTGCCAGCAGTGAAGGTCAGACTTCGCCTGGAAACACCATATATTTT. This gives the protein CASSEGQTSPGNTIYF. This chain uses TRBV2 with TRBJ1-3; D remains unclear. This CDR3 is built from 16 residues. Germline CDR1 reads SNHLY; CDR2 reads FYNNEI. The V end lost 1 base, the J end lost 2 bases, and 12 bases lay between the germline ends.

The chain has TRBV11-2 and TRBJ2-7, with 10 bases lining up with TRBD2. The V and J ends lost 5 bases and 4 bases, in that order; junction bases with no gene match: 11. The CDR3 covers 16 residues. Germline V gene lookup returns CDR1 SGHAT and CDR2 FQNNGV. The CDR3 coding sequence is TGTGCCAGCAGCGGGATGGAGCGGGGGGGCCGGTACGAGCAGTACTTC. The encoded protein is CASSGMERGGRYEQYF.